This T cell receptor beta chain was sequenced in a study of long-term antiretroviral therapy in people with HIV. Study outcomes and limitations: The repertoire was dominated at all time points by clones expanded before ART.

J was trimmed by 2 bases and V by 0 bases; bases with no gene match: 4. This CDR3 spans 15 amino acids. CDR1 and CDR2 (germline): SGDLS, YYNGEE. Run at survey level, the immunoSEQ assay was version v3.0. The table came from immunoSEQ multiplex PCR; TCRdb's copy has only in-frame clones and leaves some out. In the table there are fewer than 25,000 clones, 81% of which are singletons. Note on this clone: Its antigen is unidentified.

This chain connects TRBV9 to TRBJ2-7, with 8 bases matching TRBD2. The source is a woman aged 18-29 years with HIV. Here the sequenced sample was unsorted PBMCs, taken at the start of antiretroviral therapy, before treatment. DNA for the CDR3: TGTGCCAGCAGCGTAGGGGTAGCGGGACCCTACGAGCAGTACTTC. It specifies CASSVGVAGPYEQYF.